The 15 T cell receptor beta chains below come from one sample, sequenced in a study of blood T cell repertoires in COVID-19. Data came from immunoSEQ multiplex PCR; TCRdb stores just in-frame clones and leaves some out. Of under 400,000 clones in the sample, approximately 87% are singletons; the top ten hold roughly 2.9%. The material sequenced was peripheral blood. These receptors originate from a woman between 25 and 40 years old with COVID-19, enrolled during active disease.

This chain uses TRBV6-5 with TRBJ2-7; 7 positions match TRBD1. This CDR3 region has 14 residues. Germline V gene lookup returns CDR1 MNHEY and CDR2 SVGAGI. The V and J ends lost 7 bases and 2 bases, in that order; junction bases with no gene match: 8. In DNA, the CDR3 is TGTGCCAGCAAGCTTGACAGGGCTACCTACGAGCAGTACTTC. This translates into CASKLDRATYEQYF.

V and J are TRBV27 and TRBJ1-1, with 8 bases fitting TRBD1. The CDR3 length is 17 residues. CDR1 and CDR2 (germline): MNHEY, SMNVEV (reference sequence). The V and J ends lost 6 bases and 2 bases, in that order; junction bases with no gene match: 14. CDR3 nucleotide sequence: TGTGCCAGCAGATCAACACCGGGACAGGTCATAAACACTGAAGCTTTCTTT. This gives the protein CASRSTPGQVINTEAFF.

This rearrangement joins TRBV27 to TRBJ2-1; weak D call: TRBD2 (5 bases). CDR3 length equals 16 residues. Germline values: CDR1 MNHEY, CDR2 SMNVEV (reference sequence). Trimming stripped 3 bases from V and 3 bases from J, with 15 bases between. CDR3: CASSFTVGVVYNEQFF. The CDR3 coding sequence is TGTGCCAGCAGTTTTACAGTCGGGGTTGTCTACAATGAGCAGTTCTTC.

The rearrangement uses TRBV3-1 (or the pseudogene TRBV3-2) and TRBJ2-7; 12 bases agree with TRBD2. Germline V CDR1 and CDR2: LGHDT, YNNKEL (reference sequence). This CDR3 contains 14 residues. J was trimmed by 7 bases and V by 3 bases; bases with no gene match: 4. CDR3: CASSHTSGGWEQYF. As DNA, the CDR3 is TGTGCCAGCAGCCACACTAGCGGGGGGTGGGAGCAGTACTTC.

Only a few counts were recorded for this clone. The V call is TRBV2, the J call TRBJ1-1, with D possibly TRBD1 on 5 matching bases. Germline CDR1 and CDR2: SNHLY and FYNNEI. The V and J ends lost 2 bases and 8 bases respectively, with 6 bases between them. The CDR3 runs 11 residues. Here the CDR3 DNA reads TGTGCCAGCAGTGAACCAGGGGAAGCTTTCTTT. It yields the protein CASSEPGEAFF.

The CDR3 region has the DNA TGTGCCAGCAGCCAACAGTATAGCAATCAGCCCCAGCATTTT. As protein: CASSQQYSNQPQHF. This chain uses TRBV3-1 (or the pseudogene TRBV3-2) with TRBJ1-5; no reliable D call. The CDR3 sequence is 14 residues long. Germline CDR1 is LGHDT and CDR2 is YNNKEL (reference sequence). The V gene lost 2 bases and the J gene lost 0 bases, with 5 bases spanning the gap.

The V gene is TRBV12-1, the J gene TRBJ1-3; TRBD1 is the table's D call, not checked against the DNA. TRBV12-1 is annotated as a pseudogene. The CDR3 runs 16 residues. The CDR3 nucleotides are TGTGCCAGCAGCTTTAGGACAGAGGCTCCAGGAAACACCATATATTTT. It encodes CASSFRTEAPGNTIYF.

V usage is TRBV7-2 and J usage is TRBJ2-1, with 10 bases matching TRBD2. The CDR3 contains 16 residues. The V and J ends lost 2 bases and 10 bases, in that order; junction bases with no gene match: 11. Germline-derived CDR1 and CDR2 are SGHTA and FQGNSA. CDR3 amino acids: CASSLLAGVGSGEQFF. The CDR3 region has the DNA TGTGCCAGCAGCTTACTAGCGGGAGTTGGGTCAGGGGAGCAGTTCTTC.

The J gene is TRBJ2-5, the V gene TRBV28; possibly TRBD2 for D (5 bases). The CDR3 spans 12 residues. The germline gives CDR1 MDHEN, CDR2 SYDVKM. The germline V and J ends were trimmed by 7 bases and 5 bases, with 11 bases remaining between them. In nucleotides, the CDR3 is TGTGCCAGCAAGGACTGGAGGGAGACCCAGTACTTC. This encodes CASKDWRETQYF.

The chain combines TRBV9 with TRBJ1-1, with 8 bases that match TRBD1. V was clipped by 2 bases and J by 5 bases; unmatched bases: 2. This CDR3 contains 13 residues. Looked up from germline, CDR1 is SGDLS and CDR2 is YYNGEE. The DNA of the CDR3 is TGTGCCAGCAGCGTGACAGGGGCTACTGAAGCTTTCTTT. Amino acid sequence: CASSVTGATEAFF.

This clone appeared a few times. The DNA for the CDR3 is TGTGCCAGCAGTACGGGTGGCGGGAGGGCCTTCAATGAGCAGTTCTTC. It translates to CASSTGGGRAFNEQFF. The chain employs TRBV6-2 or TRBV6-3 and TRBJ2-1; 9 positions match TRBD2. Trimming removed 5 bases from V and 6 bases from J; junction bases left unmatched: 11. Germline V gene sequence: CDR1 MNHEY, CDR2 SVGEGT. The length of the CDR3 is 16 residues.

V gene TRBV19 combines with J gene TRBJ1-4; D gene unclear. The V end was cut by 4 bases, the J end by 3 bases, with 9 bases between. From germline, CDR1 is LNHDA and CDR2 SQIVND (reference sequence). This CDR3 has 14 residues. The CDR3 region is CASSRQLSNEKLFF. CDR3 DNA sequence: TGTGCCAGTAGTAGACAACTCTCTAATGAAAAACTGTTTTTT.

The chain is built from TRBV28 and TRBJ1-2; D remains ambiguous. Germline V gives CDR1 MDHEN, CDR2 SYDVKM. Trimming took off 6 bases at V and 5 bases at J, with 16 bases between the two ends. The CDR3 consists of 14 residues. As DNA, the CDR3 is TGTGCCAGCAGGGTTGGGCTTTCAATTTATGGCTACACCTTC. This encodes CASRVGLSIYGYTF.

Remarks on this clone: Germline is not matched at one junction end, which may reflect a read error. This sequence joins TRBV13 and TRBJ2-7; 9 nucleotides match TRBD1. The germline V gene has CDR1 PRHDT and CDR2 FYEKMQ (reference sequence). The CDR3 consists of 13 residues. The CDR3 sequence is CASSLGGQGKLRF. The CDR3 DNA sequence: TGTGCCAGCAGCTTAGGTGGACAGGGGAAATTGCGGTTC.

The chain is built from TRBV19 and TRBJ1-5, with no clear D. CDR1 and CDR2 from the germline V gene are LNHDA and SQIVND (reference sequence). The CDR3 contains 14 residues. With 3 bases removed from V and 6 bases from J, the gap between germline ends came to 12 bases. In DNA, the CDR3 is TGTGCCAGTAGTATTAGAGAGGTTGGTCAGCCCCAGCATTTT. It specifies CASSIREVGQPQHF.